This T cell receptor beta chain was sequenced during a study of blood T cell repertoires in COVID-19. TCRdb's table, derived via immunoSEQ multiplex PCR, lists solely in-frame clones and lacks some. The sample has tens of thousands of clones, around 85% seen once. The clonotype comes from a man aged 80 or over with acute or convalescent COVID-19. Sequencing input: peripheral blood.

CDR3 amino acids: CASTGLAGGYNEQFF. Here the CDR3 DNA reads TGCGCCAGCACAGGACTAGCGGGAGGTTACAATGAGCAGTTCTTC. The chain links TRBV5-1 to TRBJ2-1; 14 positions agree with TRBD2. The CDR3 runs 15 residues. Losses at the gene ends were 6 bases for V and 4 bases for J; bases not matched to a gene: 3. Germline lookup yields CDR1 SGHRS and CDR2 YFSETQ.